This TCR beta chain was sequenced during a study of human T cells and chemical hapten exposure. Looking at the study overall: Patients received weekly diphenylcyclopropenone doses to the scalp throughout the approximately 23-week study.

The time point: patch test 1, 2 weeks after DPC sensitization. Treatment specified: therapeutic diphenylcyclopropenone sensitization with weekly scalp DPC. Unfractionated whole blood was the source from which total RNA was extracted. This clonotype was counted only a few times. As yet, its antigen is unknown. Deletions cut 0 bases from V and 3 bases from J, with 6 bases between. The CDR3 runs to 13 residues. The germline V gene encodes CDR1 LGHNA and CDR2 YSLEER. General study points: The number of TCRs over 1 in 1000 frequency stayed unchanged after DPC. In comparison with controls, expanded TCRs gave rise to a significantly larger number of large CDR3 similarity clusters.

TCRdb analysed the RACE reads with MiXCR anew, one entry per CDR3 protein. The sample shows some 110,000 distinct CDR3 sequences, 9.5% to 13% of them seen only once. Sequencing used whole blood, obtained in connection with sensitization to the hapten diphenylcyclopropenone (DPC). This sequence originates from a woman aged 45-59 years with alopecia areata. Some clones in this sample may be carry-over from other donors' samples. V gene TRBV4-3 combines with J gene TRBJ2-7; D is undetermined. The CDR3 nucleotides read TGCGCCAGCAGCCAAGACGTTGTCTACGAGCAGTACTTC. This codes for CASSQDVVYEQYF.